This TCR beta chain stems from a study of regulatory T cells in long-lasting Graves disease. Notes on the study in general: Persistent Graves' patients showed a TCR diversity that was lower than that of newly diagnosed ones.

The CDR3 extends over 14 amino acids. V was clipped by 1 base and J by 3 bases, with 9 bases between them. CDR1 and CDR2 from the germline V gene are MGHRA and YSYEKL. Turning to this clonotype: Its target is not known.

The time point is: newly diagnosed GD, antithyroid drugs for less than 3 months. Preparation of the TCR library used RNA extracted from PBMCs. According to the study, TCR beta libraries were built with iRepertoire HTBI primers and CDR3-region Arm-PCR. TCRdb used MiXCR to reprocess the multiplex PCR reads, holding one entry per CDR3 protein. This table holds roughly 420,000 distinct CDR3 sequences, less than 20% found once. These data also featured in a second study, about T cells in Graves' hyperthyroidism and ophthalmopathy. From that report: Each patient was aged 18 to 65 and had newly diagnosed hyperthyroidism of under 2 months' duration. Exclusion criteria comprised uncontrolled infection, other autoimmune disease, pregnancy or lactation. On the basis of clinical symptoms, serum thyroxine and TRAb, thyroid ultrasound and orbital computed tomography, diagnoses were made.

V usage is TRBV4-1 and J usage is TRBJ1-2, with D tentatively TRBD1 (5 bases). The sequence came from a woman in her twenties or thirties with Graves disease. Specimen: peripheral blood mononuclear cells (PBMCs), collected at new diagnosis, from a patient treated with antithyroid drugs. This CDR3 is CASSQGQSYYGYTF. CDR3 coding DNA: TGCGCCAGCAGCCAAGGACAGAGTTACTATGGCTACACCTTC.